Here is one T cell receptor beta chain with its context. The source of the sample is a study of blood T cell repertoires in COVID-19. Across the study: The United States, Italy and Spain provided the acute and convalescent COVID-19 samples.

Sequencing used immunoSEQ multiplex PCR; TCRdb keeps in-frame clones, though not all of them. The repertoire holds approximately 74,000 clones, with 86% as singletons. The ends lost 5 bases at V and 1 base at J; junction bases unmatched: 8. CDR3 length equals 15 residues. In germline, CDR1 is SGHRS, CDR2 YFSETQ. The chain is built from TRBV5-1 and TRBJ2-7, with TRBD2 matching over 8 bases. The sample was peripheral blood. The TCR was taken from an older woman with acute or convalescent COVID-19. The CDR3 protein is CASSLTSGPSYEQYF. DNA for the CDR3: TGCGCCAGCAGTTTAACTAGCGGACCTTCCTACGAGCAGTACTTC.